This entry features one T cell receptor beta chain sequence. What it binds is unknown. With the read ending 3 residues before the CDR3 end, the germline J gene is used to fill in that end. V shed 10 bases and J shed 2 bases, with 18 bases lying between them. The germline V gene has CDR1 MNHEY and CDR2 SVGEGT. The CDR3 sequence is 14 residues long. This table comes from immunoSEQ multiplex PCR, and its TCRdb copy is limited to in-frame clones, with some not included. This table holds roughly 32,000 clones with no singletons; the top ten claim more than 25%. These data belong to a study of T cell clonality in common variable immunodeficiency. The study's findings and limits: T cell subpopulation sequencing would be needed to explain CVID clonality. Reportedly, TCR beta sequences from common variable immunodeficiency showed fewer deletions and N-nucleotide insertions.

The sequenced sample was peripheral blood mononuclear cells. The TCR comes from a human donor with common variable immunodeficiency. V usage is TRBV6-2 or TRBV6-3 and J usage is TRBJ2-7; D may be TRBD1 (5 bases). The CDR3 region is CAILFGRGTYEQYF. Partial CDR3 DNA: TGTGCCATCCTTTTTGGTAGGGGAACCTACGAG.